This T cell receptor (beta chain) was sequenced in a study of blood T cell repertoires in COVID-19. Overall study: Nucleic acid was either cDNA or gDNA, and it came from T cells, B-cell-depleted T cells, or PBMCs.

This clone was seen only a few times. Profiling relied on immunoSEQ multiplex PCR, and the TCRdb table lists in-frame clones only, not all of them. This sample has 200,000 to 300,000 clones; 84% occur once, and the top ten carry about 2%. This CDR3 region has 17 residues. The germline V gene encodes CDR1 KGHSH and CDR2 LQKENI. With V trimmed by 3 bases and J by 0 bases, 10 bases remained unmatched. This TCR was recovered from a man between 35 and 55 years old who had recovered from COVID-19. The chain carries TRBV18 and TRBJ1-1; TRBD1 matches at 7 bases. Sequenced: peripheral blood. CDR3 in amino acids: CASSPRQGRRLNTEAFF. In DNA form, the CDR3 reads TGTGCCAGCTCACCTCGACAGGGCAGGAGGCTGAACACTGAAGCTTTCTTT.